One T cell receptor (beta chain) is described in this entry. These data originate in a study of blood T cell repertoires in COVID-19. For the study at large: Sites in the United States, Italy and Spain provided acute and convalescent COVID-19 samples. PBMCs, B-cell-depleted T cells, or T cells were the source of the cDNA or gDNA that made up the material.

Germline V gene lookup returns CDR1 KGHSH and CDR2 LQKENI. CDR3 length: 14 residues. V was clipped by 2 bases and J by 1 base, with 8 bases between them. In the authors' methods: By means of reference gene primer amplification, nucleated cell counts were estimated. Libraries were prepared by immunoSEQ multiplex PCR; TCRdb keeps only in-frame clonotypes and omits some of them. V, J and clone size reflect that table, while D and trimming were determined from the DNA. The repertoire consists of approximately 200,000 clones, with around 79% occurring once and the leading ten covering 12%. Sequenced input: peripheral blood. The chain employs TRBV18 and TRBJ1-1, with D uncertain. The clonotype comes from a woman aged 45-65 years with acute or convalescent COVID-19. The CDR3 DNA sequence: TGTGCCAGCTCACCAGGAGTCCGGAACACTGAAGCTTTCTTT. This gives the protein CASSPGVRNTEAFF. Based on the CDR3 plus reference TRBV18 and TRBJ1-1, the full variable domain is NAGVMQNPRHLVRRRGQEARLRCSPMKGHSHVYWYRQLPEEGLKFMVYLQKENIIDESGMPKERFSAEFPKEGPSILRIQQVVRGDSAAYFCASSPGVRNTEAFFGQGTRLTVV.